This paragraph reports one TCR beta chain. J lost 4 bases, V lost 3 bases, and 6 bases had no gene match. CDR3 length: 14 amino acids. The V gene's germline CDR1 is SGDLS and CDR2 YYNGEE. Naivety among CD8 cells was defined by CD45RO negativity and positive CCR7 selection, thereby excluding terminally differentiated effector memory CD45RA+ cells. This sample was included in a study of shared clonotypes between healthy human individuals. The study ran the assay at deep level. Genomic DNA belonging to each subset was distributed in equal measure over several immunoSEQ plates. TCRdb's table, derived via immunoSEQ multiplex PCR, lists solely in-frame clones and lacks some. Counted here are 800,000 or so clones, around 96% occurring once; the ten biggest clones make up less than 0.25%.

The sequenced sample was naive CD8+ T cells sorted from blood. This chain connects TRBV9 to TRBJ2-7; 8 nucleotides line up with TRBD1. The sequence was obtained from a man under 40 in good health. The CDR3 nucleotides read TGTGCCAGCAGCGAGACAGGGGCGACTTACGAGCAGTACTTC. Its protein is CASSETGATYEQYF.